This is a list of T cell receptor beta chains from one sample in a study of control samples from healthy donors and cancer patients. Assay: immunoSEQ multiplex PCR; the TCRdb copy retains only in-frame clones and omits some. The data hold 130,000 or so clones, with about 90% observed a single time. The sequencing input was blood. The receptors come from a man between 18 and 35 years old in good health. CDR3s include the opening cysteine and the closing phenylalanine or tryptophan. Each record gives: J gene, V gene, clone size, D gene, CDR3 protein, CDR3 DNA. A D gene is named only where the DNA matches it firmly. Only some rows state a clone size, as once, few, many or a class for expanded clones.

J: TRBJ2-7
V: TRBV10-3
size: .
D: .
CDR3: CAISERGAGYEQYF
DNA: TGTGCCATCAGTGAGAGGGGGGCCGGCTACGAGCAGTACTTC

J: TRBJ2-2
V: TRBV18
size: .
D: .
CDR3: CASSPPTANTGELFF
DNA: TGTGCCAGCTCACCACCGACAGCGAACACCGGGGAGCTGTTTTTT

J: TRBJ2-7
V: TRBV13
size: .
D: TRBD1
CDR3: CASSGQGGYEQYF
DNA: TGTGCCAGCAGCGGACAGGGGGGTTACGAGCAGTACTTC

J: TRBJ1-1
V: TRBV4-3
size: .
D: .
CDR3: CASSQDLPGTITEAFF
DNA: TGCGCCAGCAGCCAAGACCTCCCAGGGACGATCACTGAAGCTTTCTTT

J: TRBJ2-3
V: TRBV19
size: once
D: TRBD1
CDR3: CASSNPGQGLDTQYF
DNA: TGTGCCAGTAGTAACCCGGGACAGGGGTTGGATACGCAGTATTTT

J: TRBJ2-1
V: TRBV4-1
size: .
D: .
CDR3: CASSQEVIPRFF
DNA: TGCGCCAGCAGCCAAGAGGTAATACCGCGGTTCTTC

J: TRBJ1-1
V: TRBV28
size: .
D: .
CDR3: CASTPAGGRNTEAFF
DNA: TGTGCCAGCACCCCCGCCGGGGGTCGAAACACTGAAGCTTTCTTT

J: TRBJ1-1
V: TRBV6-5
size: .
D: .
CDR3: CASSYSTWNTEAFF
DNA: TGTGCCAGCAGTTACTCGACCTGGAACACTGAAGCTTTCTTT

J: TRBJ1-1
V: TRBV7-9
size: .
D: TRBD1
CDR3: CASSRTGANTEAFF
DNA: TGTGCCAGCAGCCGCACAGGGGCTAACACTGAAGCTTTCTTT

J: TRBJ2-5
V: TRBV11-2
size: .
D: TRBD2
CDR3: CASSSVAGGETQYF
DNA: TGTGCCAGCAGCTCAGTAGCGGGGGGCGAGACCCAGTACTTC

J: TRBJ2-7
V: TRBV4-3
size: .
D: TRBD2
CDR3: CASSQDPPSGAHEQYF
DNA: TGCGCCAGCAGCCAAGATCCCCCTAGCGGGGCCCACGAGCAGTACTTC

J: TRBJ2-2
V: TRBV3-1/TRBV3-2
size: .
D: .
CDR3: CASSQGGEGRSRAGELFF
DNA: TGTGCCAGCAGCCAGGGGGGCGAGGGAAGGTCGAGGGCCGGGGAGCTGTTTTTT

J: TRBJ2-7
V: TRBV6-5
size: .
D: TRBD2
CDR3: CAGPRGENYEQYF
DNA: TGTGCCGGGCCACGGGGGGAAAACTACGAGCAGTACTTC

J: TRBJ2-7
V: TRBV7-9
size: .
D: TRBD1
CDR3: CASSLRTGSSYEQYF
DNA: TGTGCCAGCAGCTTAAGGACAGGGAGCTCCTACGAGCAGTACTTC

J: TRBJ2-5
V: TRBV7-9
size: .
D: .
CDR3: CASSLGGLPQETQYF
DNA: TGTGCCAGCAGCTTAGGCGGACTCCCCCAAGAGACCCAGTACTTC

J: TRBJ2-5
V: TRBV7-3
size: .
D: .
CDR3: CASSLIWTSETQYF
DNA: TGTGCCAGCAGCTTAATTTGGACGTCAGAGACCCAGTACTTC

J: TRBJ2-7
V: TRBV6-5
size: .
D: .
CDR3: CASSTDRHYEQYF
DNA: TGTGCCAGCAGTACAGATCGGCACTACGAGCAGTACTTC

J: TRBJ1-1
V: TRBV19
size: .
D: TRBD1
CDR3: CASSTGTGSSGTEAFF
DNA: TGTGCCAGTAGCACCGGGACAGGGAGCAGTGGCACTGAAGCTTTCTTT

J: TRBJ2-2
V: TRBV27
size: .
D: TRBD2
CDR3: CASSSRGGPNTGELFF
DNA: TGTGCCAGCAGTTCCCGCGGGGGGCCCAACACCGGGGAGCTGTTTTTT

J: TRBJ2-7
V: TRBV4-2
size: .
D: .
CDR3: CASSLDDRSYEQYF
DNA: TGTGCCAGCAGCCTTGATGACAGGTCCTACGAGCAGTACTTC

J: TRBJ2-7
V: TRBV6-5
size: .
D: TRBD1
CDR3: CASKRGTGSYEQYF
DNA: TGTGCCAGCAAACGTGGGACAGGCTCCTACGAGCAGTACTTC